Below, 20 T cell receptor beta chains from the same sample are listed, as sequenced in a study of cytomegalovirus exposure and HLA in healthy donors. The PCR made use of 60 Vbeta and 13 Jbeta primers. The data were produced by immunoSEQ multiplex PCR, yet TCRdb's version contains in-frame clones alone and is incomplete. Counted here are 150,000 to 200,000 clones, over 75% occurring once; the ten biggest clones make up approximately 2.5%. Sequencing was done on a sample of PBMCs. These receptors were obtained from a man aged 55 to 70 in good health and CMV-seronegative.

This chain links TRBV6-1 with TRBJ1-3, with D hard to call. Trimming cost V 7 bases and J 3 bases, with 4 bases left between them. The germline V gene has CDR1 MNHNS and CDR2 SASEGT. CDR3 size: 11 residues. The CDR3 bases are TGTGCCAGCATCCTTGGAAACACCATATATTTT. Protein sequence: CASILGNTIYF.

This rearrangement joins TRBV14 to TRBJ1-2; TRBD1 is a possible D gene (6 bases). Looked up from germline, CDR1 is SGHDN and CDR2 is FVKESK. Trimming removed 4 bases at V and 4 bases at J, with 10 bases between. CDR3 length: 13 residues. The CDR3 nucleotides read TGTGCCAGCAGCCCACAGGGTCTCTATGGCTACACCTTC. This sequence encodes CASSPQGLYGYTF.

The rearrangement uses TRBV29-1 and TRBJ2-7; TRBD1 aligns across 7 bases. The germline CDR1 and CDR2 sequences are SQVTM and ANQGSEA. The CDR3 is 12 amino acids. V was pared by 5 bases and J by 6 bases, with 7 bases of the junction left unmatched. In DNA, the CDR3 is TGCAGCGTTACCTTCCCAGGGGGCGAGCAGTACTTC. Translation gives CSVTFPGGEQYF.

The V gene is TRBV6-1, the J gene TRBJ1-1; TRBD1 aligns across 11 bases. V lost 5 bases, J lost 5 bases, and 7 bases stayed unmatched. The germline V gene encodes CDR1 MNHNS and CDR2 SASEGT. The CDR3 has 15 amino acids. This chain's CDR3 is CASSSRTGGATEAFF. The CDR3 DNA reads as TGTGCCAGCAGTTCCCGGACAGGGGGCGCGACTGAAGCTTTCTTT.

This rearrangement joins TRBV2 to TRBJ2-3; D perhaps matches TRBD2 (7 bases). The V and J ends lost 8 bases and 5 bases respectively, with 14 bases between them. Germline V lookup: CDR1 SNHLY, CDR2 FYNNEI. The CDR3 spans 13 residues. The CDR3 here is CASVEGGVDTQYF. The CDR3 nucleotides are TGTGCCAGCGTTGAGGGGGGGGTAGATACGCAGTATTTT.

This chain uses TRBV18 with TRBJ2-3; 13 nucleotides match TRBD2. In germline, CDR1 is KGHSH, CDR2 LQKENI. The CDR3 has 19 amino acids. V lost 0 bases and J lost 4; bases outside the gene matches: 10. In DNA form, the CDR3 reads TGTGCCAGCTCACCACCACCCTCTACTAGCGGGAGGGCCGCAGATACGCAGTATTTT. It specifies CASSPPPSTSGRAADTQYF.

V gene TRBV14 combines with J gene TRBJ1-6; 7 bases are shared with TRBD1. The CDR3 extends over 16 amino acids. J lost 2 bases, V lost 1 base, and 2 bases had no gene match. The germline V gene encodes CDR1 SGHDN and CDR2 FVKESK. The CDR3 sequence is CASSQATGAYNSPLHF. DNA for the CDR3: TGTGCCAGCAGCCAAGCTACAGGGGCCTATAATTCACCCCTCCACTTT.

This clone was observed a few times. This chain links TRBV7-3 with TRBJ2-3; 8 nucleotides match TRBD2. Germline values: CDR1 SGHTA, CDR2 FQGTGA. J lost 4 bases, V lost 5 bases, and 11 bases had no gene match. The CDR3 runs 16 residues. This CDR3 is CASSPPTSGRADTQYF. The CDR3 nucleotides are TGTGCCAGCAGCCCCCCTACTAGCGGTAGAGCAGATACGCAGTATTTT.

The rearrangement links TRBV30 to TRBJ1-4, with 8 bases that match TRBD1. CDR1 is GTSNPN, CDR2 SVGIG, per germline (reference sequence). J was trimmed by 7 bases and V by 1 base; bases with no gene match: 8. The CDR3 length is 15 residues. The DNA for the CDR3 is TGTGCCTGGAGTGGACCCCAGGGGGCCGGTGAAAAACTGTTTTTT. Its protein product is CAWSGPQGAGEKLFF.

The chain has TRBV6-5 and TRBJ2-1; D gene ambiguous. V was cut by 5 bases and J by 5 bases, with 7 bases left in between. This CDR3 has 12 amino acids. Germline V gives CDR1 MNHEY, CDR2 SVGAGI. CDR3 DNA sequence: TGTGCCAGCAGTCCCGACAACAATGAGCAGTTCTTC. It is translated as CASSPDNNEQFF.

This clone was counted between two and nine times. The CDR3 DNA reads TGTGCCAGCAGTTGGCAGGGGGGAAAAGAGCAGTACTTC. Amino acid sequence: CASSWQGGKEQYF. The chain links TRBV27 to TRBJ2-7, with D possibly matching TRBD1 (7 bases). The V end lost 4 bases, the J end lost 7 bases, and 14 bases lay between the germline ends. The CDR3 has 13 amino acids. Germline CDR1 reads MNHEY; CDR2 reads SMNVEV (reference sequence).

This chain joins TRBV4-3 and TRBJ2-2; D is perhaps TRBD1 (5 bases). V was pared by 1 base and J by 5 bases, with 11 bases between. Germline V gene lookup returns CDR1 LGHNA and CDR2 YSLEER. The CDR3 runs 15 residues. CDR3 in DNA: TGCGCCAGCAGCCAAGTATTTAGGGGAACCGGGGAGCTGTTTTTT. Its protein product is CASSQVFRGTGELFF.

The chain has TRBV19 and TRBJ1-5; possible D gene TRBD1, 5 bases. CDR1 and CDR2 from the germline V gene are LNHDA and SQIVND (reference sequence). This CDR3 contains 15 residues. V was shortened by 7 bases and J by 1 base, with 14 bases between the two germline ends. The CDR3 DNA sequence: TGTGCCAGTACCCAGACTGACAGCAGCAATCAGCCCCAGCATTTT. Translation: CASTQTDSSNQPQHF. Drawing the rest from reference TRBV19 and TRBJ1-5, the complete variable domain is DGGITQSPKYLFRKEGQNVTLSCEQNLNHDAMYWYRQDPGQGLRLIYYSQIVNDFQKGDIAEGYSVSREKKESFPLTVTSAQKNPTAFYLCASTQTDSSNQPQHFGDGTRLSIL.

The chain combines TRBV5-1 with TRBJ1-1; TRBD1 matches at 7 bases. The CDR3 has 14 amino acids. The J segment lost 1 base and the V segment lost 1 base, leaving 1 base of the junction unmatched. Germline-derived CDR1 and CDR2 are SGHRS and YFSETQ. The CDR3 bases are TGCGCCAGCAGCTTGACAGGGGCGAACACTGAAGCTTTCTTT. It translates to CASSLTGANTEAFF.

The chain couples TRBV27 to TRBJ1-2, with D possibly being TRBD1 (6 bases). The germline CDR1 and CDR2 sequences are MNHEY and SMNVEV (reference sequence). The CDR3 is 14 residues long. V lost 5 bases and J lost 4, with 14 bases in between. The CDR3 region is CASSPTGPSYGYTF. CDR3 DNA sequence: TGTGCCAGCAGTCCGACAGGCCCCAGCTATGGCTACACCTTC.

V and J are TRBV11-2 and TRBJ1-6, with a possible D match to TRBD1 (5 bases). This CDR3 is 15 amino acids long. Germline V gives CDR1 SGHAT, CDR2 FQNNGV. Deletions cut 3 bases from V and 8 bases from J, with 14 bases between. CDR3 sequence (DNA): TGTGCCAGCAGCTTTGGAGGGGACGCCTATTCACCCCTCCACTTT. Translated, it gives CASSFGGDAYSPLHF.

The chain couples TRBV19 to TRBJ2-7; 7 bases are a match to TRBD2. CDR3 size: 14 residues. V was clipped by 1 base and J by 4 bases; unmatched bases: 4. CDR1 and CDR2 from the germline V gene are LNHDA and SQIVND (reference sequence). The CDR3 spells CASSIAAGEYEQYF. CDR3 DNA: TGTGCCAGTAGTATAGCGGCGGGAGAGTACGAGCAGTACTTC. Supplemented by reference TRBV19 and TRBJ2-7, the full variable domain reads DGGITQSPKYLFRKEGQNVTLSCEQNLNHDAMYWYRQDPGQGLRLIYYSQIVNDFQKGDIAEGYSVSREKKESFPLTVTSAQKNPTAFYLCASSIAAGEYEQYFGPGTRLTVT.

This clone was counted only a few times. In the same sample, other DNA sequences code for this CDR3. The gene calls are TRBV9 and TRBJ2-1; D is perhaps TRBD2 (6 bases). Germline assignment: CDR1 SGDLS and CDR2 YYNGEE. The V end lost 0 bases, the J end lost 9 bases, and 10 bases lay between the germline ends. This CDR3 has 13 amino acids. The CDR3 coding sequence is TGTGCCAGCAGCGTAGTGGCGGGAAGTGAGCAGTTCTTC. Encoded protein: CASSVVAGSEQFF.

The J gene is TRBJ2-2, the V gene TRBV2, with D perhaps TRBD1 (6 bases). Germline V gene sequence: CDR1 SNHLY, CDR2 FYNNEI. Trimming pared 5 bases from V and 7 bases from J, leaving 14 bases between. The CDR3 contains 14 residues. Here the CDR3 reads CASSFSRTVGELFF. The DNA of the CDR3 is TGTGCCAGCAGTTTTTCCCGGACAGTCGGGGAGCTGTTTTTT.

This chain links TRBV23-1 with TRBJ2-5, with unresolved D. TRBV23-1 is placed among ORFs of uncertain function. V gave up 8 bases and J gave up 5 bases, with 9 bases separating them. This CDR3 is 11 amino acids long. The CDR3 is CASRDWETQYF. CDR3 nucleotides: TGCGCCAGCCGAGATTGGGAGACCCAGTACTTC.